This TCR beta chain was found in a study of T cell repertoires in cytomegalovirus infection. As for the study in general: Signatures in public TCR beta sequences pointed to both CMV infection and matching HLA type. Study observations and caveats: In two of eight donors, the top clonotype was HLA-C-restricted CMV-specific.

TCRdb recomputed calls from the reads with MiXCR, one row per CDR3 protein. This table has roughly 500,000 distinct CDR3 sequences, 25% to 35% appearing once. CDR3 length: 14 residues. Germline V gene lookup returns CDR1 DFQATT and CDR2 SNEGSKA (reference sequence). The V end was cut by 3 bases, the J end by 2 bases, with 13 bases between. This clonotype has only a few counts. Its matching antigen is unknown. The clonotype comes from a human donor in good health (CMV status not recorded). Some clones in this sample may be carry-over from other donors' samples. Sequencing was performed on cultured PBMCs, taken from culture after CMV antigen stimulation. The rearrangement links TRBV20-1 to TRBJ1-1, with a weak D call TRBD1 (5 bases). CDR3 DNA: TGCAGTGCTAGGGCGGGGCAGCTCAACACTGAAGCTTTCTTT. Amino acids: CSARAGQLNTEAFF.